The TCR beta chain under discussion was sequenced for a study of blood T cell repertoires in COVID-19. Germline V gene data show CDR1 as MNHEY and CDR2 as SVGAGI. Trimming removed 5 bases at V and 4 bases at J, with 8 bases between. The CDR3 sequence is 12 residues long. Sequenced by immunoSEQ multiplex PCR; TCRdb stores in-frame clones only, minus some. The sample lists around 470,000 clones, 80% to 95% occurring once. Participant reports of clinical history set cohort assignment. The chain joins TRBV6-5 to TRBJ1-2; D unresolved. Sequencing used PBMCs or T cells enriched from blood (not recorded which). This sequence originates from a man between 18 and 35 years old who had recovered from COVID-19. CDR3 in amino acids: CASSHASYGYTF. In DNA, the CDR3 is TGTGCCAGCAGTCATGCCAGCTATGGCTACACCTTC.